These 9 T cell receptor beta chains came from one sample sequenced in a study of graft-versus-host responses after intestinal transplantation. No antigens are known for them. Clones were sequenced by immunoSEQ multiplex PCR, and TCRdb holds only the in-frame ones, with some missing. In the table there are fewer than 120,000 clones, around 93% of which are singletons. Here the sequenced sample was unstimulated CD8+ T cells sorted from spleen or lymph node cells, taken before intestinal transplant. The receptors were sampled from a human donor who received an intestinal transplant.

In DNA form, the CDR3 reads TGTGCCTGGAGTGTATACGGCAGCCCGTACGAGCAGTACTTC. This sequence encodes CAWSVYGSPYEQYF. V and J are TRBV30 and TRBJ2-7, with D hard to call. CDR1 is GTSNPN and CDR2 is SVGIG in the germline V gene (reference sequence). The CDR3 contains 14 residues. V lost 0 bases and J lost 4, with 13 bases in between.

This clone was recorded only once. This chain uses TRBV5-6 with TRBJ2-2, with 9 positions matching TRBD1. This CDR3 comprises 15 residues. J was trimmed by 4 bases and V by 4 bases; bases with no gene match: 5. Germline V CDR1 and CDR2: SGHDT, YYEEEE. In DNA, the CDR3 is TGTGCCAGCAGCGTCGGGACAGGGCGCACCGGGGAGCTGTTTTTT. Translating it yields CASSVGTGRTGELFF.

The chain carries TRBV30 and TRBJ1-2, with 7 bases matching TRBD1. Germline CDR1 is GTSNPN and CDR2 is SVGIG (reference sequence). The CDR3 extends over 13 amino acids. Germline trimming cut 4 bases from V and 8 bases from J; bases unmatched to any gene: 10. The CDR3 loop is CAWTDLTGLGYTF. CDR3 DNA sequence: TGTGCCTGGACGGACCTGACAGGGCTGGGCTACACCTTC.

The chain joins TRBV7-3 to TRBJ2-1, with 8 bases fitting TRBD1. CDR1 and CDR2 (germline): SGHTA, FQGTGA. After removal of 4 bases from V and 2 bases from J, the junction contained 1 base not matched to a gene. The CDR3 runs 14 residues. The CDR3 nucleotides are TGTGCCAGCAGCTCGACAGGGGCCTACAATGAGCAGTTCTTC. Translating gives CASSSTGAYNEQFF.

CDR3 loop: CASSSHSGNTIYF. CDR3 DNA: TGTGCCAGCAGTTCCCACTCTGGAAACACCATATATTTT. The chain employs TRBV27 and TRBJ1-3, with no clear D. Germline CDR1 and CDR2: MNHEY and SMNVEV (reference sequence). Trimming took off 4 bases at V and 0 bases at J, with 4 bases between the two ends. CDR3 size: 13 residues.

CDR3 amino acids: CASSYSALRRYGYTF. The CDR3 DNA reads as TGTGCCAGCAGTTACTCGGCCCTGAGGAGGTATGGCTACACCTTC. The chain has TRBV6-5 and TRBJ1-2; no reliable D call. Germline values: CDR1 MNHEY, CDR2 SVGAGI. This CDR3 region has 15 residues. Trimming removed 0 bases at V and 5 bases at J, with 13 bases between.

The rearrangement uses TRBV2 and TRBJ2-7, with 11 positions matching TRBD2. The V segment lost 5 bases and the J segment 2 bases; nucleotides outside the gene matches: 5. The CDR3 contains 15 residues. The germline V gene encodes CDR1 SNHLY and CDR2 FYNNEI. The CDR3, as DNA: TGTGCCAGCAGTTTTACTAGCGGGAGCCCCTACGAGCAGTACTTC. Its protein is CASSFTSGSPYEQYF.

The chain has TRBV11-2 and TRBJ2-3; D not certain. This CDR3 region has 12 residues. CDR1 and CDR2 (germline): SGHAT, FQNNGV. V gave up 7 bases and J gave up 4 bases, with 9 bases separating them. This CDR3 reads CASTTLADTQYF. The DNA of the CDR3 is TGTGCCAGCACAACCTTGGCAGATACGCAGTATTTT.

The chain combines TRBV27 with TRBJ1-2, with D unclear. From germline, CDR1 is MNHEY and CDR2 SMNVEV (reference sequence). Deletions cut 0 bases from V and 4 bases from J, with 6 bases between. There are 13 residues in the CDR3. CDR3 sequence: CASSLSGLYGYTF. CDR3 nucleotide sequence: TGTGCCAGCAGTTTATCAGGGCTCTATGGCTACACCTTC.